The rows below give T cell receptor beta chains drawn from one sample of a study of blood T cell repertoires in COVID-19. Assay: immunoSEQ multiplex PCR; the TCRdb copy retains only in-frame clones and omits some. The sample has over 45,000 clones, roughly 83% seen once; the top ten hold 4% to 5.5%. The sample taken for sequencing was peripheral blood. These receptors were obtained from a man aged 50-59 years with active COVID-19. Both conserved end residues are part of each CDR3. The D gene is left open where the match is weak. Clone size is given for some rows only: seen once, a few or many times, or a class if the clone is expanded.

j_call v_call clone_size d_call cdr3_nt cdr3_aa
TRBJ2-7 TRBV11-2 . TRBD1 TGTGCCAGCAGCCGAGACAGGGGGTCGGACGAGCAGTACTTC CASSRDRGSDEQYF
TRBJ1-4 TRBV6-5 . TRBD1 TGTGCCAGACCACAGGGGTCGGCGAGGGAAAAACTGTTTTTT CARPQGSAREKLFF
TRBJ2-5 TRBV5-6 few TRBD2 TGTGCCAGCACCCCTCTAGCGGGGGGGCTTAGTCGGGGAGAGACCCAGTACTTC CASTPLAGGLSRGETQYF
TRBJ1-2 TRBV10-1 few . TGCGCCAGCCGAACCGGGGGGCAGAACTATGGCTACACCTTC CASRTGGQNYGYTF
TRBJ1-3 TRBV15 . TRBD1 TGTGCCACCAGCAGGACAGGGGGAAACACCATATATTTT CATSRTGGNTIYF
TRBJ2-7 TRBV5-1 . TRBD2 TGCGCCAGCAGCCAAAATGGCGGTAGCGGGGGGTACGAGCAGTACTTC CASSQNGGSGGYEQYF
TRBJ2-7 TRBV28 few TRBD2 TGTGCCAGCAGTTTCAGCGGGGGCGCCTACGAGCAGTACTTC CASSFSGGAYEQYF
TRBJ1-2 TRBV24-1 . TRBD1 TGTGCCACCAGTGAAACCGGGACAGGGGGCGGCTACACCTTC CATSETGTGGGYTF
TRBJ2-1 TRBV3-1/TRBV3-2 . . TGTGCCAGCAGCCAAGAGATGGGTAGCGGATCAAATGAGCAGTTCTTC CASSQEMGSGSNEQFF
TRBJ1-2 TRBV18 . . TGTGCCAGCTCACGAGACATTGATGGTGGCTACACCTTC CASSRDIDGGYTF
TRBJ2-2 TRBV6-6 once . TGTGCCAGCAGTTACTCGGTAGCCAACACCGGGGAGCTGTTTTTT CASSYSVANTGELFF
TRBJ2-3 TRBV6-5 . . TGTGCCAGCAGCCGATCTGCAGTAGATACGCAGTATTTT CASSRSAVDTQYF
TRBJ2-5 TRBV11-2 . . TGTGCCAGCAGCTTAGATCTGTGGCACCCCTCTGCAGGAGAGACCCAGTACTTC CASSLDLWHPSAGETQYF
TRBJ1-1 TRBV5-4 . . TGTGCCAGCAGCTTATACGGGGAAGGCACTGAAGCTTTCTTT CASSLYGEGTEAFF